A selection of T cell receptor beta chains follows, all from one sample in a study of Tregs in tolerant kidney transplant recipients. TCRdb's copy holds only in-frame clones and misses some; the assay was immunoSEQ multiplex PCR. The repertoire includes approximately 99,000 clones, about 90% of them detected once, and roughly 0.31% sits in the top ten. The material sequenced was CD4+ T cells from blood, taken before the transplant. The receptors derive from a human donor who received a combined kidney and bone marrow transplant. Both conserved end residues are part of each CDR3. Where a row states a size, it is once, few, many or the class of an expanded clone; other rows omit it.

>once|TRBJ2-7|TRBV27
CASSSWDRDYEQYF
>.|TRBJ2-7|TRBV6-5
CASSYDLAGGSYEQYF
>.|TRBJ2-7|TRBV28
CASSSRQGIDYEQYF
>.|TRBJ2-7|TRBV5-6
CASSSDRGLGEQYF
>.|TRBJ2-2|TRBV19
CASFLPGQGRTGELFF
>.|TRBJ2-6|TRBV29-1
CSVEAGTSGSFSGANVLTF
>.|TRBJ2-1|TRBV27
CASSLSPRHSEDGDEQFF
>.|TRBJ2-1|TRBV7-9
CASSPTGMSNNEQFF
>.|TRBJ2-1|TRBV5-1
CASSLVQAGGNEQFF
>.|TRBJ2-1|TRBV19
CASSIQGVREQFF
>.|TRBJ2-1|TRBV11-2
CASSLTGQYNEQFF
>.|TRBJ1-1|TRBV5-1
CASSLASVSNTEAFF
>.|TRBJ2-1|TRBV11-2
CASSLEGLAGAGEQFF
>.|TRBJ1-1|TRBV6-4
CASRQQGGSNTEAFF
>once|TRBJ1-1|TRBV28
CASRPQGVYTEAFF
>.|TRBJ2-3|TRBV5-6
CASSLTGGENTQYF
>.|TRBJ1-1|TRBV23-1
CASSQSGEGTEAFF
>few|TRBJ2-7|TRBV28
CASSLSADSYEQYF
>.|TRBJ1-2|TRBV10-1
CASSDLGAYGYTF
>.|TRBJ2-7|TRBV18
CASSSLSGTGTYEQYF
>.|TRBJ1-1|TRBV5-1
CASSLEPTGLTPNTEAFF
>.|TRBJ1-1|TRBV19
CASSVYRANTEAFF
>.|TRBJ1-3|TRBV5-5
CASSLEGARSGNTIYF
>.|TRBJ2-1|TRBV19
CASSPGTGNNEQFF
>.|TRBJ1-5|TRBV11-1
CASSSGQLNSNQPQHF
>.|TRBJ1-3|TRBV14
CASSQTGGTAGNTIYF
>.|TRBJ2-7|TRBV6-6
CASSSYYEQYF
>.|TRBJ2-7|TRBV2
CASSFGQGTTEQYF
>.|TRBJ2-1|TRBV5-1
CASSLETAGVNEQFF
>.|TRBJ1-1|TRBV11-3
CASSARPGGTEAFF
>.|TRBJ2-5|TRBV5-4
CASSSQPPSPETQYF
>.|TRBJ2-5|TRBV30
CAWSVRRGGGPRETQYF
>.|TRBJ1-5|TRBV7-6
CASSRLEDRGGRNQPQHF
>.|TRBJ2-7|TRBV30
CACQDWAGNEQYF
>.|TRBJ2-1|TRBV9
CASNRGGSSYNEQFF
>.|TRBJ2-6|TRBV5-1
CASSLSTGAPSGANVLTF
>.|TRBJ1-1|TRBV6-6
CASSYSRKGANTEAFF
>.|TRBJ2-3|TRBV6-6
CASSYGTSDTQYF
>.|TRBJ1-3|TRBV12-1
CASSFAGHLRDSGNTIYF
>.|TRBJ2-3|TRBV11-2
CASSLQGSTDTQYF
>.|TRBJ2-3|TRBV10-1
CASSEGGGTPDTQYF
>once|TRBJ2-7|TRBV5-1
CASSPLDGIPYEQYF
>.|TRBJ1-2|TRBV10-3
CAISLPTAPYGYTF
>.|TRBJ2-3|TRBV18
CASSTSTDTQYF
>.|TRBJ2-4|TRBV4-1
CASSHRTGGGDIQYF
>.|TRBJ2-7|TRBV30
CAGTSGSVGYEQYF
>once|TRBJ1-2|TRBV5-1
CASSSGASYGYTF